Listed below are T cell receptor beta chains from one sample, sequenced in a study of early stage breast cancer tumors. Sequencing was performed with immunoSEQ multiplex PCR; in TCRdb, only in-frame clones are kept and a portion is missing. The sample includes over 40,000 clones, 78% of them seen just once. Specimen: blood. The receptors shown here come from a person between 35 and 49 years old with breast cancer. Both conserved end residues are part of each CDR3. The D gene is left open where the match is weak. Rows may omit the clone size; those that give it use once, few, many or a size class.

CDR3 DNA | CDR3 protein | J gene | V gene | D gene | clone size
TGTGCCAGCTCACTAACGAGGGATTCCTACGAGCAGTACTTC | CASSLTRDSYEQYF | TRBJ2-7 | TRBV18 | - | -
TGTGCCAGTAGTAGTCTACAGGGGGCGGAAGGCTACACCTTC | CASSSLQGAEGYTF | TRBJ1-2 | TRBV19 | TRBD1 | -
TGCGCCAGCAGTGACTCGGACAGCACAGATACGCAGTATTTT | CASSDSDSTDTQYF | TRBJ2-3 | TRBV10-1 | - | -
TGTGCCAGCAGTGAATCCGAGATTCTCGCTGAAGCTTTCTTT | CASSESEILAEAFF | TRBJ1-1 | TRBV6-1 | - | -
TGTGCCAGCAGTGTTGTGGCGGGATATGAGCAGTTCTTC | CASSVVAGYEQFF | TRBJ2-1 | TRBV6-4 | - | -
TGCGCCAGCAGCTTGGGACTCTCTGGAAACACCATATATTTT | CASSLGLSGNTIYF | TRBJ1-3 | TRBV5-1 | - | -
TGTGCCAGCAGTACCACGTCGACAGGGACCTACGAGCAGTACTTC | CASSTTSTGTYEQYF | TRBJ2-7 | TRBV6-5 | TRBD1 | -
TGTGCCAGCATGTCTCCAGCGAACACTGAAGCTTTCTTT | CASMSPANTEAFF | TRBJ1-1 | TRBV27 | - | few
TGTGCCAGCAGGGACAAACTGGGTTGGGGGGACACTAGCACAGATACGCAGTATTTT | CASRDKLGWGDTSTDTQYF | TRBJ2-3 | TRBV27 | - | -
TGTGCCAGCAGCTTACGCACCCCAGGGGCTGGTGGCTACACCTTC | CASSLRTPGAGGYTF | TRBJ1-2 | TRBV7-9 | - | few
TGTGCCAGCAGTGATTCGAGGCAGGGGGTGTACGAGCAGTACTTC | CASSDSRQGVYEQYF | TRBJ2-7 | TRBV27 | TRBD1 | -
TGTGCCAGCAGCTTAGGTACTGGAAACACCATATATTTT | CASSLGTGNTIYF | TRBJ1-3 | TRBV7-9 | - | -
TGTGCCAGCACCCTTGCCGGGGGGGGGCTAGGTGGAAACACCATATATTTT | CASTLAGGGLGGNTIYF | TRBJ1-3 | TRBV28 | - | -
TGCGCCAGCAGCCAAGGGGAGGGCGGTAGGAGCAATCAGCCCCAGCATTTT | CASSQGEGGRSNQPQHF | TRBJ1-5 | TRBV4-1 | - | -
TGTGCCAGCAGTGGAGGGGGGGTGGAGACCCAGTACTTC | CASSGGGVETQYF | TRBJ2-5 | TRBV2 | - | few
TGTGCCAGCAGCCTTAGCGGGAGCTCCTACAATGAGCAGTTCTTC | CASSLSGSSYNEQFF | TRBJ2-1 | TRBV11-3 | TRBD2 | -
TGTGCCTGGACTAGGAACTCCAGGGGAGAGACCCAGTACTTC | CAWTRNSRGETQYF | TRBJ2-5 | TRBV30 | - | -
TGTGCCAGCAGTGAAAGCCTGAACACCGGGGAGCTGTTTTTT | CASSESLNTGELFF | TRBJ2-2 | TRBV2 | - | few
TGTGCCAGCAGGAGGGGCGCAGACACCATATATTTT | CASRRGADTIYF | TRBJ1-3 | TRBV2 | - | -
TGTGCCAGAACGGCGTTCGGGACAGGGCACGAGCAGTACTTC | CARTAFGTGHEQYF | TRBJ2-7 | TRBV11-1 | TRBD1 | -
TGTGCCAGCCAAAAGGGGGTTTCGAGCACTGAAGCTTTCTTT | CASQKGVSSTEAFF | TRBJ1-1 | TRBV19 | - | -
TGCGCCAGCAGTGAATCTCTAGCGGGACCCAAAGAGCAGTACTTC | CASSESLAGPKEQYF | TRBJ2-7 | TRBV10-2 | TRBD2 | once